Here is one T cell receptor beta chain with its context. A few counts support this clone. The target of this receptor is not known. The sample holds no much larger clone one base away, and base qualities are not on file. This record belongs to a study of cytomegalovirus exposure and HLA in healthy donors (dated by TCRdb to 2015 to 2018). General notes on the study: In an earlier analysis of roughly 590 of the donors, 276 Gb of sequence data and about 110 million unique TCR beta sequences from 150 million to 200 million T cells were reported. An early release that covered about 640 HLA-typed donors contained approximately 300 gigabases of sequencing data and tens of millions of unique TCR sequences. The genetic ancestry cluster associated with self-reported Caucasian donors included over 80% of the roughly 380 genotyped donors. The study aimed to test whether cataloging public T cell receptors could reveal signatures of past pathogen exposure. The study profiled the T cell repertoires of some 610 subjects by immunosequencing and related them to cytomegalovirus serostatus. Besides the first cohort of approximately 670 subjects, a separate validation cohort made up of some 110 different subjects was used. To predict cytomegalovirus infection status, the study brought together high-throughput TCR immunosequencing, statistical association of individual TCRs with disease status, and machine learning. A later analysis re-examined previously published TCR beta repertoires from just over 650 donors and added high-resolution HLA genotyping to investigate patterns of TCR occurrence. In the later analysis, no new phenotypic data were used to find candidate immune exposures; instead, reliance was placed on TCR beta sequences and their occurrence across donors. An earlier analysis of some 600 of the donors applied high-throughput TCR beta sequencing to assess whether each TCR beta V gene segment acted as functional or pseudogenic. Alongside the repertoire data, information on donor age, sex, ethnicity and CMV serostatus was compiled. A later genetic analysis took genome-wide SNP genotypes for about 55% of the roughly 700 donors and used that subset as a discovery cohort. Every repertoire in the discovery cohort had been generated on one and the same sequencing platform. HLA typing covered class I and class II loci at four-digit resolution. The number of donors typed differed by locus, with roughly 629-640 for A, B, C, DRB1 and DQB1, 522 for DQA1, approximately 580 for DPA1, and approximately 470 for DPB1. Because of strong linkage in the cohort, five DR-DQ haplotypes were treated as single units for association and clustering. On average, around 200,000 unique TCR beta nucleotide sequences were sequenced per donor among 398 genotyped donors of the cohort, with 15% to 20% of those sequences being non-productive.

Its CDR3 holds 15 amino acids, cysteine through phenylalanine. Only the CDR3 DNA is retained, 45 bases long and in frame from the first base. From a lookup of the germline V gene, CDR1 and CDR2 are SGHRS and YFSETQ. Clipping removes 4 bases from V and 8 bases from J, with 9 as the unmatched junction base count. Receptor amplification or capture employed the immunoSEQ multiplex PCR assay. For the multiplex PCR, a mixture combining 60 forward primers for TCR Vbeta segments and 13 reverse primers for TCR Jbeta segments was used. The CDR3 region of rearranged TCR beta genes was amplified from genomic DNA by a multiplex PCR assay. On the Illumina HiSeq System, the amplified TCR beta libraries were sequenced as 87-base-pair reads. In the source study's methods: A later analysis counted about 80 million unique TCR beta chains across the 666 repertoires, and around 9.9 million of these chains were shared by at least two donors. Raw reads were error-corrected and collapsed into unique sequences by a nearest-neighbor algorithm in which closely related sequences were merged to remove PCR and sequencing errors. CDR3 sequences were aligned to IMGT reference sequences to assign V, D and J gene segments. Each retained sequence needed at least a six-nucleotide match to both a V gene segment and a J gene segment. A rearrangement was called productive if the CDR3 had no stop codons and remained in frame with V and J, and every other rearrangement was called non-productive. CDR3 was defined by IMGT convention, running from the second conserved V-encoded cysteine to the conserved J-encoded phenylalanine. The earlier analysis of about 530 of the donors excluded any sequence lacking an unambiguous match to a single V gene segment. In an earlier analysis of some 590 of the donors, V segments were called functional above 56.7% productive rearrangements and were called segregating when the between-donor standard deviation exceeded 5%. A statistical classification framework was developed to diagnose cytomegalovirus status using the catalog of TCR beta chain sequences. In a later analysis, V and J genes were assigned by comparing TCR nucleotide sequences against IMGT/GENE-DB human TR gene sequences. Using the TCRdist pipeline, a later analysis assigned CDR3 sequences along with most-parsimonious VDJ recombination scenarios. In a later analysis, each TCR beta chain was defined by its CDR3 amino acid sequence together with its V-gene family, and reads lacking a unique V-gene family were excluded. In a later analysis, 450 to 600 highly shared, low-generation-probability nucleotide sequences were removed to address suspected cross-contamination and a sequencing artifact. In a later analysis, a clonal expansion index for each public chain was calculated from normalized within-repertoire ranks of inferred template counts. In a later analysis, generation probabilities were computed using a VDJ recombination model fitted to out-of-frame rearrangements, and the results were checked against IGoR. In a later analysis, TCR-TCR, TCR-HLA and TCR-CMV co-occurrence was scored with hypergeometric tests, and a repertoire-size bias correction was applied to TCR pairs. To estimate false discovery rates, a later analysis permuted the HLA or CMV assignments 20 times. A later analysis grouped co-occurring TCRs with DBSCAN, adding TCRdist sequence similarity when clustering within HLA-allele-positive subsets. For co-occurrence clustering, repertoires with fewer than 30,000 or more than 120,000 public chains were excluded, along with 5 or 6 repertoires with anomalous nucleotide sharing. The immuneACCESS repertoire file appears here via TCRdb, limited to in-frame rearrangements. These files lack a portion of the clones; in checked studies, under half of the deficit traces to unresolved V genes, and the cause of the others is not known. The V and J calls and clone size are taken from that table; D and trimming were inferred from the DNA. The sample yields under 75,000 clones; 70% to 85% were counted once. The ten largest clones add up to about an eighth of the sample.

The investigation overall reported the following: Compared with equally common non-associated chains, HLA-associated TCR beta chains in a later analysis were more clonally expanded and had lower generation probabilities. The study gave a list of under 200 TCR beta chains associated with cytomegalovirus. Compared with the 666-donor mean, donors in an Asian-associated ancestry cluster had fewer N-insertions in productive TCRs, according to a later genetic analysis. In vitro tests confirmed that a few of the cytomegalovirus-associated TCR beta chains recognize cytomegalovirus antigens. A cluster of highly shared sequence variants was judged likely to be a technical artifact of the sequencing pipeline. In this cohort, only TCR beta chains were sequenced, and detectable features were limited by the absence of alpha or paired-chain data. Roughly uniform sequencing depth across donors was assumed in presence/absence analyses, although this assumption may not hold. The classifier was reported to diagnose cytomegalovirus status with high specificity and sensitivity in both the original cohort and the validation cohort. The 87-base-pair reads could not distinguish some IMGT-functional V segments, including TRBV6-2 and TRBV6-3, so those segments were excluded. Strong co-occurrence of HLA alleles, especially DR and DQ, made assigning TCR associations to individual alleles difficult. While some public TCRs were present in many individuals, most TCR sequences turned up only very rarely across donors. Because some donors lacked HLA typing at each locus, the association tests relied only on the typed subset. A later analysis reported that several top co-occurrence clusters appeared linked to parvovirus B19, influenza, CMV and Epstein-Barr virus. Most CMV-associated TCR beta chains appeared to be HLA-restricted in a later analysis, and the HLA associations seemed to be driven largely by CMV exposure. A later genetic analysis associated a missense DCLRE1C variant with V-gene and J-gene trimming of TCR beta chains, and an independent cohort replicated the association. Seventeen rarely observed V segments, including chromosome 9 orphons, were excluded from the earlier analysis of some 590 of the donors because counts were too low. In a later analysis, TCR association rates were found to vary across HLA loci, with the most associated TCRs seen for DRB1 alleles and the fewest for HLA-C alleles. In an earlier analysis of more than 450 of the donors, most TCR beta V segments were observed in productive rearrangements about 87% or about 30% of the time, broadly matching IMGT annotations. Correlated functional status among segregating V segments might be attributable to linkage disequilibrium, but an unknown experimental factor could not be ruled out. The only immune exposure information available for the cohort was CMV serostatus. In a later analysis, over 15,000 TCR beta sequences were associated with specific HLA alleles at a false discovery rate of 0.05. A further reported finding was that TCR beta sequences accurately predicted the HLA-A and HLA-B alleles for most subjects in the first cohort. The authors suggested that the approach could potentially be extended to other disease states and immunological phenotypes.

The cohort comprised 550 to 700 healthy bone marrow donors. At the time of sampling, all cohort members were nominally healthy, though unrecorded immune exposures were likely present. CMV serostatus was positive for about 290 and negative for 352 of the 666 cohort members, and was not recorded for this donor. A peripheral blood sample was provided by each donor, and peripheral blood mononuclear cells were used for TCR beta sequencing. Genomic DNA was extracted from the blood cell samples with the Qiagen DNeasy Blood Extraction Kit. Here the chain combines TRBV5-1 and TRBJ1-4; the central 9 bases match TRBD1. Sample: PBMCs. The TCR was taken from a human donor in good health. This receptor carries the CDR3 CASSPQGASGEKLFF. The DNA reads TGCGCCAGCAGCCCACAGGGGGCCTCGGGAGAAAAACTGTTTTTT.